Listed below are T cell receptor beta chains from one sample, sequenced in a study of T cell responses to AZD1222 COVID-19 vaccine. Produced via immunoSEQ multiplex PCR; TCRdb's table is partial and in-frame only. The sample lists fewer than 150,000 clones, roughly 88% occurring once. The material sequenced was peripheral blood, taken on day 0 of AZD1222 vaccination. These receptors originate from an adult in good health. Both conserved end residues are part of each CDR3. The D gene is left open where the match is weak. Only part of the rows carry a size: once, few, many, or a class if the clone is expanded.

D: NA; V: TRBV19; size: NA; J: TRBJ1-5; CDR3: CASSIAPVRGNQPQHF; DNA: TGTGCCAGTAGTATAGCCCCGGTTCGAGGCAATCAGCCCCAGCATTTT
D: TRBD1; V: TRBV28; size: NA; J: TRBJ1-5; CDR3: CASSTTGVGNQPQHF; DNA: TGTGCCAGCAGCACGACAGGGGTAGGCAATCAGCCCCAGCATTTT
D: TRBD1; V: TRBV10-3; size: NA; J: TRBJ2-7; CDR3: CAISDIWTGGLEQYF; DNA: TGTGCCATCAGTGACATATGGACAGGGGGTCTCGAGCAGTACTTC
D: NA; V: TRBV7-9; size: NA; J: TRBJ2-3; CDR3: CASSLDTQYF; DNA: TGTGCCAGCAGCCTTGATACGCAGTATTTT
D: TRBD2; V: TRBV10-3; size: once; J: TRBJ2-1; CDR3: CAISAGAGEYNEQFF; DNA: TGTGCCATCAGTGCCGGGGCGGGGGAGTACAATGAGCAGTTCTTC
D: TRBD1; V: TRBV28; size: NA; J: TRBJ1-1; CDR3: CASRKPREGATEAFF; DNA: TGTGCCAGCAGGAAACCCCGTGAGGGGGCAACTGAAGCTTTCTTT
D: NA; V: TRBV2; size: few; J: TRBJ2-2; CDR3: CASSERGSGELFF; DNA: TGTGCCAGCAGTGAACGGGGGTCCGGGGAGCTGTTTTTT
D: TRBD1; V: TRBV6-1; size: NA; J: TRBJ1-2; CDR3: CASSEGDRRVF; DNA: TGTGCCAGCAGTGAAGGGGACAGGAGAGTCTTC
D: NA; V: TRBV2; size: NA; J: TRBJ1-1; CDR3: CASTGGTEAFF; DNA: TGTGCCAGCACGGGAGGCACTGAAGCTTTCTTT
D: NA; V: TRBV6-1; size: NA; J: TRBJ1-2; CDR3: CASSGRRWGGTSNYGYTF; DNA: TGTGCCAGCAGTGGAAGGCGATGGGGCGGAACCTCTAACTATGGCTACACCTTC
D: NA; V: TRBV4-3; size: once; J: TRBJ2-7; CDR3: CASSQEVRRYYEQYF; DNA: TGCGCCAGCAGCCAAGAGGTGCGACGATACTACGAGCAGTACTTC
D: NA; V: TRBV5-1; size: NA; J: TRBJ2-2; CDR3: CASSLGGNTGELFF; DNA: TGCGCCAGCAGCTTGGGGGGAAACACCGGGGAGCTGTTTTTT